The 4 T cell receptor beta chains presented below share a single source sample, sequenced in a study of T cell repertoires in cytomegalovirus infection (dated by TCRdb to the late 2010s). The sample's treatment or condition, from its label and the paper: in vitro stimulation with specific CMV peptide epitopes to enrich CMV-specific T cells. No antigen has been identified for these receptors. Sequencing relied on an Illumina HiSeq 1500. TCRdb applied fastp at Q25 and MiXCR to the public reads, then kept only in-frame beta chains. A single entry per CDR3 protein holds the most common genes and DNA from its merged rows. In all, the sample holds a few hundred thousand distinct CDR3 sequences, and approximately 30% of those were seen once. Together, the top ten hold approximately 13% of the sample. Sequenced here: cultured PBMCs, sampled from culture after CMV antigen stimulation. Every receptor here comes from a human donor in good health (CMV status not recorded). Some clones in this sample may be carry-over from other donors' samples.

A single count supports this clonotype. The J gene is TRBJ1-4, the V gene TRBV2, with 9 bases matching TRBD1. The ends lost 0 bases at V and 5 bases at J; junction bases unmatched: 1. Looked up from germline, CDR1 is SNHLY and CDR2 is FYNNEI. The CDR3 length is 15 residues. The CDR3 spells CASSEAGTGNEKLFF. DNA of the CDR3: TGTGCCAGCAGTGAAGCCGGGACAGGGAATGAAAAACTGTTTTTT.

There are many counts of this clonotype. The chain recombines TRBV7-2 with TRBJ1-3, with TRBD1 matching 7 bases. The CDR3 sequence is 17 residues long. Trimming took 1 base from V and 2 from J; bases not matched to a gene: 8. Germline assignment: CDR1 SGHTA and CDR2 FQGNSA. CDR3 in DNA: TGTGCCAGCAGCTTAGTGGCGGGACAGAAGACTGGAAACACCATATATTTT. It specifies CASSLVAGQKTGNTIYF.

The rearrangement links TRBV5-1 to TRBJ1-1; 9 bases match TRBD1. The junction had 3 bases not matched to a gene; V was cut back by 3 bases and J by 0 bases. The CDR3 length is 15 residues. CDR1 is SGHRS, CDR2 YFSETQ, per germline. Here the CDR3 reads CASSSTGGVNTEAFF. CDR3 DNA: TGCGCCAGCAGCTCGACAGGGGGTGTGAACACTGAAGCTTTCTTT.

This rearrangement joins TRBV5-6 to TRBJ2-1; 9 bases agree with TRBD2. The CDR3 consists of 15 residues. With V trimmed by 1 base and J by 7 bases, 6 bases remained unmatched. Germline CDR1 and CDR2: SGHDT and YYEEEE. The chain's CDR3 is CASSLITSGSNEQFF. CDR3 nucleotides: TGTGCCAGCAGCTTGATAACTAGCGGGTCGAATGAGCAGTTCTTC.